Listed below are T cell receptor beta chains from one sample, sequenced in a study of blood T cell repertoires in COVID-19. Clones were sequenced by immunoSEQ multiplex PCR, and TCRdb holds only the in-frame ones, with some missing. The profile covers some 330,000 clones, with under 90% appearing a single time and roughly 4.5% taken by the ten largest. The sample comprised PBMCs or T cells enriched from blood (not recorded which). The receptors were sampled from a man aged 30-40 years who had recovered from COVID-19. Both conserved end residues are part of each CDR3. A D gene is named only where the DNA matches it firmly. A clone size is listed for some rows: how often the clone was seen (once, few, many), or a class if it is expanded.

CDR3	DNA	J	size	D	V
CASKETGSEQFF	TGTGCCAGCAAGGAGACAGGAAGTGAGCAGTTCTTC	TRBJ2-1	NA	NA	TRBV28
CASSPDRRSYNSPLHF	TGCGCCAGCAGCCCGGACAGGCGCTCCTATAATTCACCCCTCCACTTT	TRBJ1-6	NA	TRBD1	TRBV10-2
CASSFEGTRVDPYEQYF	TGTGCCAGCAGCTTTGAGGGGACACGAGTGGACCCCTACGAGCAGTACTTC	TRBJ2-7	once	NA	TRBV11-2
CASSPGLGLTDTQYF	TGTGCCAGCAGTCCCGGACTAGGTCTCACAGATACGCAGTATTTT	TRBJ2-3	NA	TRBD2	TRBV27
CASTIQGMNTEAFF	TGTGCCAGCACCATCCAGGGGATGAACACTGAAGCTTTCTTT	TRBJ1-1	NA	NA	TRBV7-8
CASSVVGGVGTEAFF	TGTGCCAGCAGCGTAGTCGGGGGAGTAGGCACTGAAGCTTTCTTT	TRBJ1-1	NA	NA	TRBV9
CASSSHDRGGYTF	TGTGCCAGCAGTTCCCACGACAGGGGCGGCTACACCTTC	TRBJ1-2	once	TRBD1	TRBV6-2/TRBV6-3
CAISELADYEQYF	TGTGCCATCAGTGAACTAGCTGACTACGAGCAGTACTTC	TRBJ2-7	few	NA	TRBV10-3
CASSPTYNEQFF	TGTGCCAGCAGCCCAACCTACAATGAGCAGTTCTTC	TRBJ2-1	NA	NA	TRBV7-6
CASSTGQGGEQYF	TGTGCCAGCAGCACGGGACAGGGCGGGGAGCAGTACTTC	TRBJ2-7	NA	TRBD1	TRBV27
CASSSKGQGRTGELFF	TGCGCCAGCAGCTCGAAGGGACAGGGCCGCACCGGGGAGCTGTTTTTT	TRBJ2-2	NA	TRBD1	TRBV5-1
CACRAEYNSPLHF	TGTGCCTGCCGTGCGGAGTATAATTCACCCCTCCACTTT	TRBJ1-6	few	NA	TRBV30
CASSLVYGGRAEAFF	TGTGCCAGCAGCTTAGTGTATGGGGGGAGAGCTGAAGCTTTCTTT	TRBJ1-1	NA	NA	TRBV7-8
CASAAGGPGELFF	TGTGCTAGTGCTGCGGGGGGCCCCGGGGAGCTGTTTTTT	TRBJ2-2	NA	TRBD2	TRBV12-5
CASSRTGGEDYGYTF	TGTGCCAGTAGTCGGACAGGGGGCGAGGACTATGGCTACACCTTC	TRBJ1-2	NA	TRBD1	TRBV19
CASSLVTDLSLNTEAFF	TGTGCCAGCAGCTTGGTGACAGACCTCTCGCTGAACACTGAAGCTTTCTTT	TRBJ1-1	NA	NA	TRBV5-6
CASSPGTSEETQYF	TGTGCCAGCTCACCCGGGACTAGCGAGGAGACCCAGTACTTC	TRBJ2-5	NA	TRBD2	TRBV18
CASSERGNYGYTF	TGTGCCAGCAGTGAGAGAGGGAACTATGGCTACACCTTC	TRBJ1-2	NA	NA	TRBV2
CASLRTGRYYGYTF	TGTGCCAGCCTCCGGACAGGGCGCTACTATGGCTACACCTTC	TRBJ1-2	NA	TRBD1	TRBV25-1
CASSRGLAGAKETQYF	TGTGCCAGCAGTCGCGGACTAGCGGGAGCTAAAGAGACCCAGTACTTC	TRBJ2-5	NA	TRBD2	TRBV7-2